This TCR beta chain was sequenced for a study of cytomegalovirus exposure and HLA in healthy donors. The PCR contained 60 Vbeta and 13 Jbeta primers. Only in-frame clones appear in the TCRdb table, and some are missing; sequencing was by immunoSEQ multiplex PCR. This table has approximately 97,000 clones, around 82% appearing once. What was sequenced was PBMCs. This TCR derives from a middle-aged man in good health and CMV-seropositive.

CDR3 coding DNA: TGTGCCAGCAGCTTAGGCGGGGAGACCTACGAGCAGTACTTC. Its translation: CASSLGGETYEQYF. The chain employs TRBV5-4 and TRBJ2-7, with D perhaps TRBD2 (6 bases). The CDR3 consists of 14 residues. Germline CDR1 reads SGHNT; CDR2 reads YYREEE (reference sequence). V shed 2 bases and J shed 2 bases, with 11 bases lying between them.